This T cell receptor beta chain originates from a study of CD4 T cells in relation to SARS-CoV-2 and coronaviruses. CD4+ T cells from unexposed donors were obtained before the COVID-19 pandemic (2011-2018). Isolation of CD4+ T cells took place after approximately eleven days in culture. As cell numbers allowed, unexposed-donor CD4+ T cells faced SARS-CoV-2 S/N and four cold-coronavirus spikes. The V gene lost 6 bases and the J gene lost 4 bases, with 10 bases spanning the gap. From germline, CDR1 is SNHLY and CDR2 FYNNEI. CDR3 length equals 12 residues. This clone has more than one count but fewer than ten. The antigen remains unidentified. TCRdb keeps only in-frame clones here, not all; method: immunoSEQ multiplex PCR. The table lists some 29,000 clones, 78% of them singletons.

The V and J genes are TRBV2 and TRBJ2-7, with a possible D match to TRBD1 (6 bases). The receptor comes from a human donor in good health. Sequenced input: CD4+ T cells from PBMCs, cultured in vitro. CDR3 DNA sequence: TGTGCCAGCAGCACACAGGGTTACGAGCAGTACTTC. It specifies CASSTQGYEQYF.